Below, one T cell receptor beta chain is given with its context. As yet, its antigen is unknown. This CDR3 has 18 residues. V dropped 0 bases and J dropped 3 bases, with 18 bases sitting between them. CDR1 and CDR2 from the germline V gene are MGHRA and YSYEKL. The sample comes from a study of cytomegalovirus exposure and HLA in healthy donors. PCR primers comprised 60 Vbeta and 13 Jbeta primers. Profiling relied on immunoSEQ multiplex PCR, and the TCRdb table lists in-frame clones only, not all of them. The sample consists of about 120,000 clones, over 60% of them appearing once. Study-level points and caveats: Compared with the approximately 700-donor mean, an Asian-associated ancestry cluster reportedly had fewer N-insertions, according to a later analysis.

Sequenced: PBMCs. The rearrangement links TRBV4-1 to TRBJ2-1; D gene ambiguous. The clonotype comes from a man aged 25-40 years in good health and CMV-seropositive. CDR3 amino acids: CASSQERRRPLLYNEQFF. CDR3 nucleotide sequence: TGCGCCAGCAGCCAAGAACGTAGGAGACCCCTTCTCTACAATGAGCAGTTCTTC.